This is a list of T cell receptor beta chains from one sample in a study of blood T cell repertoires in COVID-19. Clones were read by immunoSEQ multiplex PCR, and TCRdb kept only the in-frame ones, dropping some. The sample has about 99,000 clones, around four fifths seen once; the top ten hold around 11%. The sample taken for sequencing was peripheral blood. The receptor source for this set is a human donor in a cohort sampled during active COVID-19. CDR3s include the opening cysteine and the closing phenylalanine or tryptophan. Each record gives: CDR3 DNA, CDR3 protein, J gene, clone size, V gene, D gene. The D gene is left open where the match is weak. The size field is filled for only some rows; it gives once, few, many or a size class.

DNA: TGTGCCAGCGGCCCCCTCTTTGGGCAGGGCACAGATACGCAGTATTTT
CDR3: CASGPLFGQGTDTQYF
J: TRBJ2-3
size: -
V: TRBV7-8
D: -

DNA: TGTGCCTGTAGGGGGTTTTTGGGGGCTGAAGCTTTCTTT
CDR3: CACRGFLGAEAFF
J: TRBJ1-1
size: -
V: TRBV12-3/TRBV12-4
D: -

DNA: TGTGCCTGGAGGCTTGACAGGGGAGTTGGTGGCTACACCTTC
CDR3: CAWRLDRGVGGYTF
J: TRBJ1-2
size: -
V: TRBV30
D: TRBD1

DNA: TGTGCCAGCAGTGGTCCCCTTCCCAGTGAAGCTTTCTTT
CDR3: CASSGPLPSEAFF
J: TRBJ1-1
size: -
V: TRBV25-1
D: -

DNA: TGTGCCACCAGCGGGGCGGGAAAGGGGGGCTACACCTTC
CDR3: CATSGAGKGGYTF
J: TRBJ1-2
size: -
V: TRBV15
D: -

DNA: TGTGCCAGCAGTGAATATTTAGGGAGTGCTGAAGCTTTCTTT
CDR3: CASSEYLGSAEAFF
J: TRBJ1-1
size: -
V: TRBV25-1
D: -

DNA: TGTGCCAGCAGCCAAGACGGAGGCTCCTACAATGAGCAGTTCTTC
CDR3: CASSQDGGSYNEQFF
J: TRBJ2-1
size: -
V: TRBV4-2
D: -

DNA: TGTGCCAGCAGCTTCCAGGGTAATCAGCCCCAGCATTTT
CDR3: CASSFQGNQPQHF
J: TRBJ1-5
size: -
V: TRBV7-2
D: -

DNA: TGTGCCAGCAGTGAATTCACAGGGGATAATTCACCCCTCCACTTT
CDR3: CASSEFTGDNSPLHF
J: TRBJ1-6
size: -
V: TRBV25-1
D: TRBD1

DNA: TGCGCCAGCAGCTTTTTTCTAGCGGAGCAAGAGACCCAGTACTTC
CDR3: CASSFFLAEQETQYF
J: TRBJ2-5
size: -
V: TRBV5-1
D: TRBD2

DNA: TGTGCCAGCAGTTCCCACCCCGGGGTCTCTGGAAACACCATATATTTT
CDR3: CASSSHPGVSGNTIYF
J: TRBJ1-3
size: -
V: TRBV28
D: -

DNA: TGTGCCAGCAGCTTAATACAGGGGGCGCTTCCCCAAGAGACCCAGTACTTC
CDR3: CASSLIQGALPQETQYF
J: TRBJ2-5
size: few
V: TRBV7-2
D: TRBD1

DNA: TGTGCCAGCAGCCAAGAACAGTCGCAGAACACTGAAGCTTTCTTT
CDR3: CASSQEQSQNTEAFF
J: TRBJ1-1
size: -
V: TRBV4-2
D: -

DNA: TGTGCCAGCAGCTTCGGCACAGGGGGCGCTGGAGGCTACACCTTC
CDR3: CASSFGTGGAGGYTF
J: TRBJ1-2
size: -
V: TRBV5-5
D: TRBD1

DNA: TGCGCCAGCAGCCAGTCCGTGAGGAATCAGCCCCAGCATTTT
CDR3: CASSQSVRNQPQHF
J: TRBJ1-5
size: once
V: TRBV4-3
D: -

DNA: TGCGCCAGCAGCCCCAGCTCGTTAGCGGGGGTAAGGGAGCAGTACTTC
CDR3: CASSPSSLAGVREQYF
J: TRBJ2-7
size: -
V: TRBV5-1
D: TRBD2

DNA: TGTGCCAGTAGTATAGACTCGGGACAGGGAGGGGAGACCCAGTACTTC
CDR3: CASSIDSGQGGETQYF
J: TRBJ2-5
size: -
V: TRBV19
D: TRBD1

DNA: TGCGCCAGCAGCTTGGCCCTCCGGACCCCGACAGGGGCCGAGCAGTACTTC
CDR3: CASSLALRTPTGAEQYF
J: TRBJ2-7
size: -
V: TRBV5-1
D: TRBD1

DNA: TGTGCCAGCAGTGAATACAGAGCTAATTCACCCCTCCACTTT
CDR3: CASSEYRANSPLHF
J: TRBJ1-6
size: few
V: TRBV2
D: -

DNA: TGTGCCAGCAGTGAATTGCAGGGGAACACTGAAGCTTTCTTT
CDR3: CASSELQGNTEAFF
J: TRBJ1-1
size: once
V: TRBV25-1
D: -

DNA: TGTGCCAGCAGCCCCGGGGTGGACAGGGCAAGGTACGAGCAGTACTTC
CDR3: CASSPGVDRARYEQYF
J: TRBJ2-7
size: -
V: TRBV5-4
D: TRBD1

DNA: TGTGCCTGGAGTGTGGTTGGACAGGGGTTCGGTCAGCCCCAGCATTTT
CDR3: CAWSVVGQGFGQPQHF
J: TRBJ1-5
size: -
V: TRBV30
D: TRBD1

DNA: TGTGCCACCAGCACAGCGGACCAGGGGGCTGGTGGCTACACCTTC
CDR3: CATSTADQGAGGYTF
J: TRBJ1-2
size: few
V: TRBV15
D: TRBD1

DNA: TGTGCCACCAGTGAACGACAGGGTTCTGAAGCTTTCTTT
CDR3: CATSERQGSEAFF
J: TRBJ1-1
size: few
V: TRBV24-1
D: TRBD1

DNA: TGTGCCAGCAGCTTATTTGGCGGGGTCCTCGAGCAGTACTTC
CDR3: CASSLFGGVLEQYF
J: TRBJ2-7
size: -
V: TRBV7-2
D: -

DNA: TGTGCCAGCAGGCAACGGGACAATTCCTACACCTTC
CDR3: CASRQRDNSYTF
J: TRBJ1-2
size: -
V: TRBV3-1/TRBV3-2
D: -

DNA: TGTGCCTGGAGGCGACAGGGGGACTCTGGAAACACCATATATTTT
CDR3: CAWRRQGDSGNTIYF
J: TRBJ1-3
size: -
V: TRBV30
D: TRBD1

DNA: TGCGCCAGCAGCTTGCTTGGACAGGGGGTCTCCTACGAGCAGTACTTC
CDR3: CASSLLGQGVSYEQYF
J: TRBJ2-7
size: -
V: TRBV5-1
D: TRBD1

DNA: TGTGCCAGCAGCTTAGACAGACAAGAGACCCAGTACTTC
CDR3: CASSLDRQETQYF
J: TRBJ2-5
size: -
V: TRBV7-2
D: -

DNA: TGTGCCAGCAGCTTAATTTGGGGGGGCCAATACGAGCAGTACTTC
CDR3: CASSLIWGGQYEQYF
J: TRBJ2-7
size: -
V: TRBV7-2
D: -

DNA: TGTGCCAGCAGCCCGCGTAGGCAGGGGGGCGAAAAACTGTTTTTT
CDR3: CASSPRRQGGEKLFF
J: TRBJ1-4
size: -
V: TRBV7-9
D: TRBD1

DNA: TGTGCCAGCAGCCAAGATCGTCTAGGAAATCAGCCCCAGCATTTT
CDR3: CASSQDRLGNQPQHF
J: TRBJ1-5
size: -
V: TRBV3-1/TRBV3-2
D: -

DNA: TGTGCCAGTAGTACAAAGGGTGTAGGGGCAAAAGAGACCCAGTACTTC
CDR3: CASSTKGVGAKETQYF
J: TRBJ2-5
size: -
V: TRBV19
D: -

DNA: TGCGCCACCACGACGGGAGGGGTGGGCACAGATACGCAGTATTTT
CDR3: CATTTGGVGTDTQYF
J: TRBJ2-3
size: -
V: TRBV5-1
D: TRBD2

DNA: TGTGCCAGCAGCGTAGGGGCTAGCGGGGACTACGAGCAGTACTTC
CDR3: CASSVGASGDYEQYF
J: TRBJ2-7
size: -
V: TRBV9
D: TRBD2

DNA: TGCGCCAGCAGCTTGGATGTGAGCTCTGGAAACACCATATATTTT
CDR3: CASSLDVSSGNTIYF
J: TRBJ1-3
size: few
V: TRBV5-1
D: -

DNA: TGCGCCAGCAGCTTGAACCAGGGTAATGGCTACACCTTC
CDR3: CASSLNQGNGYTF
J: TRBJ1-2
size: -
V: TRBV5-1
D: -

DNA: TGTGCCAGCAGCCAAACTAGCGCCTCCCATGAGCAGTTCTTC
CDR3: CASSQTSASHEQFF
J: TRBJ2-1
size: -
V: TRBV11-2
D: TRBD2

DNA: TGTGCCAGCAGCTTGGTCGGGACAGGGGCGAGCAATCAGCCCCAGCATTTT
CDR3: CASSLVGTGASNQPQHF
J: TRBJ1-5
size: once
V: TRBV5-5
D: TRBD1

DNA: TGCGCCAGCACCCAGGACAGGAGCACAGATACGCAGTATTTT
CDR3: CASTQDRSTDTQYF
J: TRBJ2-3
size: -
V: TRBV5-1
D: TRBD1

DNA: TGTGCCAGCAGGGAAAGACTAGCGGGGTACAATGAGCAGTTCTTC
CDR3: CASRERLAGYNEQFF
J: TRBJ2-1
size: -
V: TRBV2
D: TRBD2

DNA: TGTGCCAGCAGTGAACTACCCGTGAGGACTGAAGCTTTCTTT
CDR3: CASSELPVRTEAFF
J: TRBJ1-1
size: few
V: TRBV6-1
D: -

DNA: TGTGCCAGCAGCTTAAAAAGTTCGGCGGGGGAGCAGTTCTTC
CDR3: CASSLKSSAGEQFF
J: TRBJ2-1
size: -
V: TRBV7-3
D: -

DNA: TGTGCCTGGAGCTACAGGAGGGGAGGAGTTGAAAAACTGTTTTTT
CDR3: CAWSYRRGGVEKLFF
J: TRBJ1-4
size: -
V: TRBV30
D: -

DNA: TGTGCCAGCACGTTTCCAGGGATTATAGGAGCTTTCTTT
CDR3: CASTFPGIIGAFF
J: TRBJ1-1
size: -
V: TRBV28
D: -

DNA: TGTGCCAGCTCACCGAAACCTCAACAGGGCAACTATGGCTACACCTTC
CDR3: CASSPKPQQGNYGYTF
J: TRBJ1-2
size: -
V: TRBV18
D: -

DNA: TGTGCCAGCAGCCCCGGGGGGCCGGAGAATTCACCCCTCCACTTT
CDR3: CASSPGGPENSPLHF
J: TRBJ1-6
size: -
V: TRBV7-9
D: -

DNA: TGTGCCAGCAGCGTAGGCTACAGGGGTGGCTACACCTTC
CDR3: CASSVGYRGGYTF
J: TRBJ1-2
size: -
V: TRBV9
D: TRBD1

DNA: TGTGCCAGCAGATTCGCGAGGGAGACCCAGTACTTC
CDR3: CASRFARETQYF
J: TRBJ2-5
size: -
V: TRBV5-6
D: -

DNA: TGTGCCAGCAGACCACTTCGTCCGGGACAGGGGGTACGATCACCCCTCCACTTT
CDR3: CASRPLRPGQGVRSPLHF
J: TRBJ1-6
size: -
V: TRBV3-1/TRBV3-2
D: TRBD1